The 16 T cell receptor beta chains listed next were all sequenced from one sample in a study of blood T cell repertoires in COVID-19. Clones were read by immunoSEQ multiplex PCR, and TCRdb kept only the in-frame ones, dropping some. The profile covers a few hundred thousand clones, with less than 90% appearing a single time and over 4.5% taken by the ten largest. Sequenced: PBMCs or T cells enriched from blood (not recorded which). The receptors here all came from a woman between 50 and 59 years old who had recovered from COVID-19.

The gene calls are TRBV11-3 and TRBJ2-1; weak D call: TRBD2 (6 bases). V was cut by 0 bases and J by 2 bases, with 8 bases left in between. CDR1 and CDR2 (germline): SGHNT, YENEEA. This CDR3 has 15 residues. The CDR3 sequence is CASSLDGSPYNEQFF. In DNA form, the CDR3 reads TGTGCCAGCAGCTTAGACGGGAGCCCCTACAATGAGCAGTTCTTC.

V usage is TRBV10-3 and J usage is TRBJ1-6; D possibly corresponds to TRBD1 (6 bases). CDR1 ENHRY and CDR2 SYGVKD come from the germline V gene. The V gene lost 5 bases and the J gene lost 7 bases, with 9 bases spanning the gap. There are 13 residues in the CDR3. This CDR3 reads CAISQGTNSPLHF. The CDR3 region has the DNA TGTGCCATCAGTCAGGGGACCAATTCACCCCTCCACTTT.

This clone was counted only a few times. V is TRBV4-3 and J is TRBJ1-2; 12 nucleotides match TRBD1. The CDR3 extends over 16 amino acids. Germline values: CDR1 LGHNA, CDR2 YSLEER. The trim removed 3 bases at V and 8 bases at J, leaving 10 bases unmatched. CDR3 sequence: CASSQLAGQGARGYTF. As DNA, the CDR3 is TGCGCCAGCAGCCAGCTCGCGGGACAGGGGGCTCGGGGCTACACCTTC.

This sequence joins TRBV7-2 and TRBJ2-4; 7 bases line up with TRBD2. Germline CDR1 reads SGHTA; CDR2 reads FQGNSA. CDR3 length: 15 residues. The V gene end was trimmed by 1 base and the J gene end by 8 bases; junction bases not matched to a gene: 8. CDR3 residues: CASSLVGGGMDIQYF. CDR3 nucleotide sequence: TGTGCCAGCAGCTTAGTTGGGGGAGGGATGGACATTCAGTACTTC.

The chain uses TRBV15 and TRBJ2-7; TRBD2 matches 8 bases. V was pared by 5 bases and J by 6 bases, with 3 bases of the junction left unmatched. The CDR3 runs to 12 residues. Germline V gene data show CDR1 as LNHNV and CDR2 as YYDKDF (reference sequence). Written as DNA, the CDR3 is TGTGCCACCAGCCCCGGGGGGGTCGAGCAGTACTTC. This translates into CATSPGGVEQYF.

The V gene is TRBV5-1, the J gene TRBJ2-2, with 9 positions matching TRBD1. The V segment lost 4 bases and the J segment 7 bases; nucleotides outside the gene matches: 5. This CDR3 is 14 amino acids long. The germline V gene has CDR1 SGHRS and CDR2 YFSETQ. CDR3 protein: CASSLGQGVGELFF. The CDR3 region has the DNA TGCGCCAGCAGCCTGGGACAGGGAGTCGGGGAGCTGTTTTTT.

The CDR3, as DNA: TGTGCCAGCAGCTTTACTAGCGGGAGTGGAGATACGCAGTATTTT. It encodes CASSFTSGSGDTQYF. The V call is TRBV7-2, the J call TRBJ2-3, with 11 nucleotides matching TRBD2. CDR1 and CDR2 from the germline V gene are SGHTA and FQGNSA. The V segment lost 3 bases and the J segment 5 bases; nucleotides outside the gene matches: 4. The CDR3 totals 15 residues.

The gene calls are TRBV7-9 and TRBJ1-2, with 7 nucleotides matching TRBD1. Germline V CDR1 and CDR2: SEHNR, FQNEAQ (reference sequence). The CDR3 has 16 residues. The V segment lost 0 bases and the J segment 0 bases; nucleotides outside the gene matches: 4. The CDR3 here is CASSLAGGLPNYGYTF. The CDR3, as DNA: TGTGCCAGCAGCTTAGCAGGGGGCCTGCCTAACTATGGCTACACCTTC.

This clone was picked up a small number of times. The rearrangement joins TRBV7-2 to TRBJ1-2, with D tentatively TRBD1 (5 bases). With 7 bases removed from V and 4 bases from J, the gap between germline ends came to 19 bases. Germline loops: CDR1 SGHTA, CDR2 FQGNSA. CDR3 size: 15 residues. The chain's CDR3 is CASTERTSRVYGYTF. DNA for the CDR3: TGTGCCAGCACCGAACGAACGAGCAGGGTCTATGGCTACACCTTC.

The chain has TRBV27 and TRBJ1-2, with TRBD1 matching 7 bases. The CDR3 has 13 amino acids. V was clipped by 4 bases and J by 3 bases; unmatched bases: 2. Germline V gene data show CDR1 as MNHEY and CDR2 as SMNVEV (reference sequence). The CDR3 sequence is CASSWDRDYGYTF. Written as DNA, the CDR3 is TGTGCCAGCAGTTGGGACAGAGACTATGGCTACACCTTC.

The sample holds a few counts of this clone. This sequence joins TRBV3-1 (or the pseudogene TRBV3-2) and TRBJ1-3; D might be TRBD1 (6 bases). The V gene lost 4 bases and the J gene lost 4 bases, with 17 bases spanning the gap. Per germline, CDR1 LGHDT and CDR2 YNNKEL (reference sequence). The CDR3 sequence is 16 residues long. The CDR3 is CASSPNPPGAGNTIYF. The DNA of the CDR3 is TGTGCCAGCAGCCCCAACCCCCCAGGGGCCGGAAACACCATATATTTT.

Only one count was recorded for this clone. The V gene is TRBV19, the J gene TRBJ2-7; possibly TRBD1 for D (6 bases). This CDR3 comprises 14 residues. Germline V gene lookup returns CDR1 LNHDA and CDR2 SQIVND (reference sequence). The CDR3, as DNA: TGTGCTACTTCTAGGGGGTTAAGCTCCTACGAGCAGTACTTC. This encodes CATSRGLSSYEQYF.

The chain has TRBV7-2 and TRBJ1-2, with 10 bases lining up with TRBD1. Germline loops: CDR1 SGHTA, CDR2 FQGNSA. V shed 5 bases, J shed 4 bases, and the junction held 7 bases outside the gene matches. The CDR3 runs 15 residues. CDR3 DNA sequence: TGTGCCAGCAGCAACCGACAGGGGGCGGGCTATGGCTACACCTTC. It is translated as CASSNRQGAGYGYTF.

This chain uses TRBV19 with TRBJ1-1; TRBD1 might be the D (5 bases). The germline V gene encodes CDR1 LNHDA and CDR2 SQIVND (reference sequence). CDR3 length: 14 amino acids. Trimming took off 4 bases at V and 1 base at J, with 10 bases between the two ends. Here the CDR3 DNA reads TGTGCCAGTAGTACTCAGGGAACGAACACTGAAGCTTTCTTT. Translating gives CASSTQGTNTEAFF. The whole variable domain, filled in from reference TRBV19 and TRBJ1-1, reads DGGITQSPKYLFRKEGQNVTLSCEQNLNHDAMYWYRQDPGQGLRLIYYSQIVNDFQKGDIAEGYSVSREKKESFPLTVTSAQKNPTAFYLCASSTQGTNTEAFFGQGTRLTVV.

The chain links TRBV19 to TRBJ1-1; D gene uncertain. The CDR3 consists of 13 residues. CDR1 and CDR2 from the germline V gene are LNHDA and SQIVND (reference sequence). V was trimmed by 8 bases and J by 1 base, leaving 11 bases between them. CDR3 in amino acids: CASAVTTNTEAFF. The CDR3 DNA reads as TGTGCCAGTGCGGTGACGACGAACACTGAAGCTTTCTTT. Filled out from reference TRBV19 and TRBJ1-1, the complete variable domain reads DGGITQSPKYLFRKEGQNVTLSCEQNLNHDAMYWYRQDPGQGLRLIYYSQIVNDFQKGDIAEGYSVSREKKESFPLTVTSAQKNPTAFYLCASAVTTNTEAFFGQGTRLTVV.

V and J are TRBV7-3 and TRBJ2-5; D gene uncertain. Germline CDR1 and CDR2: SGHTA and FQGTGA. There are 14 residues in the CDR3. V lost 0 bases, J lost 7 bases, and 12 bases lay in between. CDR3 loop: CASSLTSSPGTQYF. The CDR3 nucleotides read TGTGCCAGCAGCTTAACGAGCAGCCCGGGGACCCAGTACTTC.